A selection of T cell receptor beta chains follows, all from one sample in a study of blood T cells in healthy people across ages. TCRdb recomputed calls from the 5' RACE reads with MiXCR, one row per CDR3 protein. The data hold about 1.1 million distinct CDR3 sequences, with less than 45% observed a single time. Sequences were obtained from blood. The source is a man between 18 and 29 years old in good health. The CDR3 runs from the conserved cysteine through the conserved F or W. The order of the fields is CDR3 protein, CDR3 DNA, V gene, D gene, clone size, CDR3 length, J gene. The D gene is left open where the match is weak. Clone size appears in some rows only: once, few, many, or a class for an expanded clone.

CASSSPGGDRVLSDTQYF | TGTGCCAGCAGTTCCCCTGGTGGGGACAGGGTTCTTTCAGATACGCAGTATTTT | TRBV7-2 | TRBD1 | - | 18 | TRBJ2-3
CANGQGTNTGELFF | TGTGCCAACGGACAGGGAACGAACACCGGGGAGCTGTTTTTT | TRBV10-3 | TRBD1 | - | 14 | TRBJ2-2
CASSASGGYEQFF | TGCGCCAGCAGCGCATCGGGGGGCTATGAGCAGTTCTTC | TRBV5-1 | - | - | 13 | TRBJ2-1
CASSELGDINTEAFF | TGTGCCAGCAGTGAATTAGGCGACATTAACACTGAAGCTTTCTTT | TRBV25-1 | - | - | 15 | TRBJ1-1
CARQGNTEAFF | TGTGCCCGACAGGGCAACACTGAAGCTTTCTTT | TRBV30 | TRBD1 | - | 11 | TRBJ1-1
CARSPSGEGGEKLFF | TGTGCCCGCAGTCCCTCAGGGGAGGGTGGTGAAAAACTGTTTTTT | TRBV6-5 | - | - | 15 | TRBJ1-4
CASSPSPGSKNEKLFF | TGTGCCAGCAGCCCCTCACCGGGATCGAAGAATGAAAAACTGTTTTTT | TRBV7-9 | - | - | 16 | TRBJ1-4
CSARDLLLGGQYF | TGCAGTGCTAGAGATCTATTATTAGGTGGCCAGTACTTC | TRBV20-1 | - | - | 13 | TRBJ2-7
CASSAGQHTEAFF | TGTGCCAGCAGCGCGGGACAGCACACTGAAGCTTTCTTT | TRBV7-8 | TRBD1 | - | 13 | TRBJ1-1
CASRTGTPYGELFF | TGTGCCAGCAGGACCGGGACCCCATACGGGGAGCTGTTTTTT | TRBV2 | - | - | 14 | TRBJ2-2
CASSFETSRLGKLFF | TGCGCCAGCAGCTTCGAAACCTCCCGGTTGGGAAAACTGTTTTTT | TRBV5-1 | - | once | 15 | TRBJ1-4
CASSLIGPRTSNQPQHF | TGCGCCAGCAGCTTGATCGGACCCAGGACCAGCAATCAGCCCCAGCATTTT | TRBV5-1 | - | - | 17 | TRBJ1-5
CATSTRWENTEAFF | TGTGCCACCAGCACGAGATGGGAGAACACTGAAGCTTTCTTT | TRBV15 | - | - | 14 | TRBJ1-1